Listed below are T cell receptor beta chains from one sample, sequenced in a study of OX40 agonist ivuxolimab in advanced cancers. TCRdb keeps only in-frame clones here, not all; method: immunoSEQ multiplex PCR. The data contain under 85,000 clones, around 86% of them seen just once; the ten biggest clones take up approximately 8%. Source: CD4+ or CD8+ T cells sorted from blood, taken in a trial of the OX40 agonist ivuxolimab. The receptors come from an adult with an advanced solid tumor such as melanoma, head and neck, liver or kidney cancer. The CDR3 runs from the conserved cysteine through the conserved F or W. D genes are given only for firm matches. Clone size is not always given. Where it is, it says once, few, many or a class for expanded clones.

v_gene	abundance	d_gene	j_gene	CDR3aa	CDR3nt
TRBV18	once	-	TRBJ2-1	CASSPSRTRLNNEQFF	TGTGCCAGCTCACCATCTCGGACACGACTCAACAATGAGCAGTTCTTC
TRBV5-1	-	-	TRBJ2-7	CASSLGLRSLLYEQYF	TGCGCCAGCAGCTTGGGACTCCGCAGCCTCCTCTACGAGCAGTACTTC
TRBV2	-	TRBD2	TRBJ2-1	CASSEGLAIHEQFF	TGTGCCAGCAGTGAGGGACTAGCTATCCATGAGCAGTTCTTC
TRBV5-1	-	TRBD1	TRBJ2-2	CASTGQGVSTGELFF	TGCGCCAGCACGGGACAGGGGGTCAGCACCGGGGAGCTGTTTTTT
TRBV2	-	-	TRBJ1-2	CASSRDYGYTF	TGTGCCAGCAGTCGAGACTATGGCTACACCTTC
TRBV7-2	-	-	TRBJ1-3	CASSSTVGNTIYF	TGTGCCAGCAGCTCGACGGTGGGAAACACCATATATTTT
TRBV27	-	TRBD1	TRBJ2-1	CASSLGQGALHEQFF	TGTGCCAGCAGTTTGGGACAGGGGGCCCTTCATGAGCAGTTCTTC
TRBV7-2	-	TRBD1	TRBJ2-3	CASSFRTGGGTDTQYF	TGTGCCAGCAGCTTTCGGACAGGGGGAGGCACAGATACGCAGTATTTT
TRBV9	-	-	TRBJ1-2	CASSVVEGYGYTF	TGTGCCAGCAGCGTAGTGGAGGGCTATGGCTACACCTTC
TRBV11-2	-	TRBD2	TRBJ2-3	CASSPPGLVGADTQYF	TGTGCCAGCAGCCCCCCGGGACTAGTGGGGGCAGATACGCAGTATTTT
TRBV7-2	few	-	TRBJ1-3	CASSFKSSGNTIYF	TGTGCCAGCAGCTTCAAAAGCTCTGGAAACACCATATATTTT
TRBV4-1	few	-	TRBJ2-1	CASIGNRNNEQFF	TGCGCCAGCATCGGAAACCGTAACAATGAGCAGTTCTTC
TRBV7-2	-	-	TRBJ1-4	CASSLDNRPNEKLFF	TGTGCCAGCAGCTTAGATAACAGGCCCAATGAAAAACTGTTTTTT
TRBV28	-	-	TRBJ2-7	CASSFLYEQYF	TGTGCCAGCAGTTTTCTCTACGAGCAGTACTTC
TRBV18	-	-	TRBJ2-6	CASSPRTGLVSGANVLTF	TGTGCCAGCTCACCGAGGACAGGACTAGTATCTGGGGCCAACGTCCTGACTTTC
TRBV7-9	-	-	TRBJ2-1	CASSLGLPGNEQFF	TGTGCCAGCAGCTTAGGGCTTCCTGGGAATGAGCAGTTCTTC
TRBV19	-	-	TRBJ1-5	CASSLLFLSNQPQHF	TGTGCCAGTAGTCTTCTATTTCTAAGCAATCAGCCCCAGCATTTT
TRBV18	-	-	TRBJ2-7	CASSPPKGGEQYF	TGTGCCAGCTCACCACCTAAGGGGGGGGAGCAGTACTTC
TRBV10-3	-	-	TRBJ2-2	CAIRRTENTGELFF	TGTGCCATCAGACGGACGGAAAACACCGGGGAGCTGTTTTTT
TRBV19	-	-	TRBJ1-3	CASTALGNTIYF	TGTGCCAGTACGGCCCTTGGAAACACCATATATTTT
TRBV6-5	once	-	TRBJ2-7	CASSLTTKAYEQYF	TGTGCCAGCAGCCTCACGACAAAGGCCTACGAGCAGTACTTC
TRBV19	-	TRBD2	TRBJ2-3	CASSRTSGRAYDTQYF	TGTGCCAGTAGTCGGACTAGCGGGAGGGCCTATGATACGCAGTATTTT
TRBV5-4	-	-	TRBJ1-6	CATLRDFNSPLHF	TGTGCCACTCTCCGGGACTTTAATTCACCCCTCCACTTT
TRBV5-1	-	-	TRBJ1-1	CASSNPLTPMNTEAFF	TGCGCCAGCAGTAACCCGTTAACTCCTATGAACACTGAAGCTTTCTTT
TRBV6-4	-	-	TRBJ1-2	CASSEHSRGLRGYTF	TGTGCCAGCAGTGAACACTCGAGGGGATTGCGTGGCTACACCTTC
TRBV18	-	-	TRBJ2-2	CASSRPKGGLGTGELFF	TGTGCCAGCTCACGCCCAAAGGGAGGCTTAGGCACCGGGGAGCTGTTTTTT
TRBV4-1	-	-	TRBJ1-5	CASSQVGGRQPQHF	TGCGCCAGCAGCCAAGTGGGAGGCCGGCAGCCCCAGCATTTT